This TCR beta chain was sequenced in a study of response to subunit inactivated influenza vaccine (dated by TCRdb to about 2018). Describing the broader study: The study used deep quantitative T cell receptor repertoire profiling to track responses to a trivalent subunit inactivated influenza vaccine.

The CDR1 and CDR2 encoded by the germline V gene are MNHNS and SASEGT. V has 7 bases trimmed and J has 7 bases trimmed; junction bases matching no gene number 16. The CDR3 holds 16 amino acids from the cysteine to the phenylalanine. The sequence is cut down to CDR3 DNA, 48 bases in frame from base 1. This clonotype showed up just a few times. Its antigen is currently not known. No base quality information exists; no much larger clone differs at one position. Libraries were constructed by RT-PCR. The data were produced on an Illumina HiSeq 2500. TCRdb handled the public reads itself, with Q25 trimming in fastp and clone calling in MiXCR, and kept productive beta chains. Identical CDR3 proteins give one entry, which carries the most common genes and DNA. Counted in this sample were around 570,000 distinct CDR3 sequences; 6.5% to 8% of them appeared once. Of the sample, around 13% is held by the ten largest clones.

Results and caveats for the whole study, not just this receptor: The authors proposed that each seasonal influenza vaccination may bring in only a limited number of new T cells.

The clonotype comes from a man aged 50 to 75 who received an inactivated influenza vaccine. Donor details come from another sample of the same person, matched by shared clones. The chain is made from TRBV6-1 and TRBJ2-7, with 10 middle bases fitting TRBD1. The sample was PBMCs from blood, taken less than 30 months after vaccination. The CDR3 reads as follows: CASTIRGGTGAWEQYF. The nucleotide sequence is TGTGCCAGCACCATCCGGGGGGGGACAGGGGCCTGGGAGCAGTACTTC.